The rows below give T cell receptor beta chains drawn from one sample of a study of Ad26.COV2.S vaccination and SARS-CoV-2 variants. Some clones are missing from TCRdb's copy, which holds only in-frame ones; the method was immunoSEQ multiplex PCR. The sample lists about 680,000 clones, roughly 90% occurring once. Sample: peripheral blood, taken in a trial of Ad26.COV2.S vaccine versus placebo. These receptors were obtained from a person between 18 and 60 years old who received the Ad26.COV2.S COVID-19 vaccine or a placebo. Both conserved end residues are part of each CDR3. Fields, in order: D gene, clone size, V gene, J gene, CDR3 protein, CDR3 DNA. The D gene is left open where the match is weak. The size field is filled for only some rows; it gives once, few, many or a size class.

D gene: .; clone size: once; V gene: TRBV29-1; J gene: TRBJ2-1; CDR3 protein: CSVGGGNYNEQFF; CDR3 DNA: TGCAGCGTGGGTGGGGGGAATTACAATGAGCAGTTCTTC
D gene: TRBD1; clone size: .; V gene: TRBV5-4; J gene: TRBJ1-2; CDR3 protein: CASSLGEGARFVGYTF; CDR3 DNA: TGTGCCAGCAGCTTGGGAGAGGGGGCCCGATTTGTTGGCTACACCTTC
D gene: .; clone size: .; V gene: TRBV11-2; J gene: TRBJ1-2; CDR3 protein: CASSRPNTDTRYTF; CDR3 DNA: TGTGCCAGCAGCCGTCCGAACACAGACACTCGCTACACCTTC
D gene: TRBD1; clone size: .; V gene: TRBV19; J gene: TRBJ2-1; CDR3 protein: CASSTDIRTGDNEQFF; CDR3 DNA: TGTGCCAGTAGTACGGATATAAGGACAGGGGACAATGAGCAGTTCTTC
D gene: .; clone size: .; V gene: TRBV2; J gene: TRBJ2-3; CDR3 protein: CASSVRGKGTRDTQYF; CDR3 DNA: TGTGCCAGCAGTGTTCGGGGGAAGGGGACGAGGGATACGCAGTATTTT
D gene: TRBD1; clone size: .; V gene: TRBV19; J gene: TRBJ1-5; CDR3 protein: CASTGGKLPQHF; CDR3 DNA: TGTGCCAGTACAGGGGGCAAGCTGCCCCAGCATTTT
D gene: .; clone size: .; V gene: TRBV7-9; J gene: TRBJ2-2; CDR3 protein: CASSLAEYTVLGPGELFF; CDR3 DNA: TGTGCCAGCAGCTTAGCAGAGTATACGGTATTGGGACCCGGGGAGCTGTTTTTT
D gene: .; clone size: .; V gene: TRBV6-1; J gene: TRBJ2-4; CDR3 protein: CASSEALRGRGRENIQYF; CDR3 DNA: TGTGCCAGCAGTGAAGCGCTTCGGGGGAGGGGGCGAGAAAACATTCAGTACTTC
D gene: .; clone size: few; V gene: TRBV18; J gene: TRBJ2-2; CDR3 protein: CASSPSLLGGGETGELFF; CDR3 DNA: TGTGCCAGCTCACCTTCCCTATTGGGCGGAGGTGAAACCGGGGAGCTGTTTTTT
D gene: TRBD2; clone size: .; V gene: TRBV15; J gene: TRBJ2-1; CDR3 protein: CATSNAGGNEQFF; CDR3 DNA: TGTGCCACCAGCAACGCCGGGGGGAATGAGCAGTTCTTC
D gene: TRBD1; clone size: few; V gene: TRBV12-3/TRBV12-4; J gene: TRBJ1-1; CDR3 protein: CASSQGKNTEAFF; CDR3 DNA: TGTGCCAGCTCACAGGGGAAGAACACTGAAGCTTTCTTT
D gene: TRBD1; clone size: once; V gene: TRBV19; J gene: TRBJ1-6; CDR3 protein: CASSGDRGNSPLHF; CDR3 DNA: TGTGCCAGTAGTGGGGACAGGGGTAATTCACCCCTCCACTTT
D gene: .; clone size: .; V gene: TRBV7-9; J gene: TRBJ2-7; CDR3 protein: CASSDAATGNYEQYF; CDR3 DNA: TGTGCCAGCAGTGACGCGGCCACAGGGAACTACGAGCAGTACTTC
D gene: .; clone size: .; V gene: TRBV9; J gene: TRBJ2-1; CDR3 protein: CASSVNGARPFF; CDR3 DNA: TGTGCCAGCAGCGTCAACGGTGCTCGTCCCTTCTTC
D gene: .; clone size: .; V gene: TRBV20-1; J gene: TRBJ1-4; CDR3 protein: CSAWTAEKLFF; CDR3 DNA: TGCAGTGCTTGGACAGCGGAAAAACTGTTTTTT
D gene: .; clone size: .; V gene: TRBV5-6; J gene: TRBJ2-7; CDR3 protein: CASSLVGREQYF; CDR3 DNA: TGTGCCAGCAGCTTGGTGGGGCGAGAGCAGTACTTC
D gene: .; clone size: once; V gene: TRBV4-1; J gene: TRBJ2-2; CDR3 protein: CASSDEAFSAGELFF; CDR3 DNA: TGCGCCAGCAGCGACGAGGCTTTCTCGGCCGGGGAGCTGTTTTTT
D gene: .; clone size: .; V gene: TRBV5-4; J gene: TRBJ1-2; CDR3 protein: CASSFQGFGGYTF; CDR3 DNA: TGTGCCAGCAGCTTTCAGGGTTTTGGTGGCTACACCTTC
D gene: .; clone size: .; V gene: TRBV12-3/TRBV12-4; J gene: TRBJ1-1; CDR3 protein: CASSLGYSEAFF; CDR3 DNA: TGTGCCAGCTCCTTAGGTTATTCTGAAGCTTTCTTT
D gene: .; clone size: .; V gene: TRBV20-1; J gene: TRBJ1-5; CDR3 protein: CSASSIRGPQHF; CDR3 DNA: TGCAGTGCTAGTTCAATCAGGGGGCCCCAGCATTTT
D gene: .; clone size: .; V gene: TRBV10-3; J gene: TRBJ1-3; CDR3 protein: CAISESRRDTIYF; CDR3 DNA: TGTGCCATCAGTGAGTCTCGTCGGGACACCATATATTTT
D gene: TRBD2; clone size: .; V gene: TRBV30; J gene: TRBJ2-7; CDR3 protein: CAWGGDGTYEQYF; CDR3 DNA: TGTGCCTGGGGGGGGGACGGAACCTACGAGCAGTACTTC
D gene: .; clone size: .; V gene: TRBV6-5; J gene: TRBJ2-5; CDR3 protein: CASSLAGSETQYF; CDR3 DNA: TGTGCCAGCAGTCTCGCAGGGTCAGAGACCCAGTACTTC
D gene: TRBD2; clone size: .; V gene: TRBV5-1; J gene: TRBJ2-3; CDR3 protein: CASSLDAGGGTDTQYF; CDR3 DNA: TGCGCCAGCAGCTTGGACGCGGGAGGGGGCACAGATACGCAGTATTTT
D gene: .; clone size: few; V gene: TRBV6-6; J gene: TRBJ1-1; CDR3 protein: CAIGERVMNTEAFF; CDR3 DNA: TGTGCCATCGGGGAGAGAGTAATGAACACTGAAGCTTTCTTT
D gene: .; clone size: .; V gene: TRBV7-3; J gene: TRBJ2-2; CDR3 protein: CASSSGQITGELFF; CDR3 DNA: TGTGCCAGCAGCTCAGGACAGATCACCGGGGAGCTGTTTTTT
D gene: .; clone size: .; V gene: TRBV2; J gene: TRBJ2-7; CDR3 protein: CASSAIRSRYEQYF; CDR3 DNA: TGTGCCAGCAGTGCAATCCGGAGTCGATACGAGCAGTACTTC
D gene: .; clone size: .; V gene: TRBV6-2/TRBV6-3; J gene: TRBJ1-2; CDR3 protein: CASSQGGYTF; CDR3 DNA: TGTGCCAGCAGTCAAGGGGGCTACACCTTC
D gene: .; clone size: .; V gene: TRBV9; J gene: TRBJ1-2; CDR3 protein: CASSAAGAGYGYTF; CDR3 DNA: TGTGCCAGCAGCGCAGCGGGGGCAGGCTATGGCTACACCTTC
D gene: TRBD1; clone size: .; V gene: TRBV30; J gene: TRBJ1-2; CDR3 protein: CASPGQGNYGYTF; CDR3 DNA: TGTGCCTCGCCGGGACAGGGAAACTATGGCTACACCTTC
D gene: .; clone size: .; V gene: TRBV5-4; J gene: TRBJ2-1; CDR3 protein: CASSFGQSSYNEQFF; CDR3 DNA: TGTGCCAGCAGCTTTGGCCAGAGCTCCTACAATGAGCAGTTCTTC
D gene: TRBD2; clone size: .; V gene: TRBV2; J gene: TRBJ2-3; CDR3 protein: CASSDWTSGSRQYF; CDR3 DNA: TGTGCCAGCAGTGATTGGACTAGCGGGAGTAGGCAGTATTTT
D gene: TRBD2; clone size: .; V gene: TRBV5-6; J gene: TRBJ2-7; CDR3 protein: CASSLSGPPYEQYF; CDR3 DNA: TGTGCCAGCAGCCTTAGCGGGCCCCCCTACGAGCAGTACTTC
D gene: .; clone size: .; V gene: TRBV5-1; J gene: TRBJ2-3; CDR3 protein: CASSMFGSTDTQYF; CDR3 DNA: TGCGCCAGCAGCATGTTCGGGAGCACAGATACGCAGTATTTT
D gene: TRBD2; clone size: .; V gene: TRBV7-3; J gene: TRBJ2-1; CDR3 protein: CASSSFAGGHGEQFF; CDR3 DNA: TGTGCCAGCAGCTCCTTCGCGGGGGGGCATGGTGAGCAGTTCTTC
D gene: TRBD1; clone size: .; V gene: TRBV27; J gene: TRBJ1-5; CDR3 protein: CASSPGTGGTGPQHF; CDR3 DNA: TGTGCCAGCAGTCCAGGGACAGGGGGTACGGGGCCCCAGCATTTT
D gene: TRBD1; clone size: .; V gene: TRBV7-9; J gene: TRBJ1-2; CDR3 protein: CASSIRQGTLYGYTF; CDR3 DNA: TGTGCCAGCAGCATCCGACAGGGAACGCTCTATGGCTACACCTTC
D gene: .; clone size: .; V gene: TRBV18; J gene: TRBJ2-3; CDR3 protein: CASSPGPGDTQYF; CDR3 DNA: TGTGCCAGCTCACCAGGCCCAGGAGATACGCAGTATTTT
D gene: .; clone size: .; V gene: TRBV18; J gene: TRBJ1-2; CDR3 protein: CASSPPSGGDYGYTF; CDR3 DNA: TGTGCCAGCTCACCACCGTCGGGGGGAGACTATGGCTACACCTTC
D gene: .; clone size: .; V gene: TRBV7-9; J gene: TRBJ2-1; CDR3 protein: CASSLARGNEQFF; CDR3 DNA: TGTGCCAGCAGCTTAGCACGCGGCAATGAGCAGTTCTTC
D gene: TRBD2; clone size: .; V gene: TRBV3-1/TRBV3-2; J gene: TRBJ2-2; CDR3 protein: CASSREPGTSGTGELFF; CDR3 DNA: TGTGCCAGCAGCAGGGAGCCGGGGACTAGCGGGACCGGGGAGCTGTTTTTT
D gene: .; clone size: few; V gene: TRBV7-8; J gene: TRBJ2-7; CDR3 protein: CASSLTATQPAYEQYF; CDR3 DNA: TGTGCCAGCAGCTTAACGGCCACACAGCCTGCCTACGAGCAGTACTTC
D gene: .; clone size: .; V gene: TRBV29-1; J gene: TRBJ2-2; CDR3 protein: CSVGTSMGGELFF; CDR3 DNA: TGCAGCGTTGGCACATCAATGGGCGGGGAGCTGTTTTTT
D gene: .; clone size: few; V gene: TRBV19; J gene: TRBJ1-1; CDR3 protein: CASSTDDSANTEAFF; CDR3 DNA: TGTGCCAGTAGTACCGATGACAGCGCGAACACTGAAGCTTTCTTT
D gene: TRBD2; clone size: .; V gene: TRBV3-1/TRBV3-2; J gene: TRBJ2-7; CDR3 protein: CASSQEVGGPYEQYF; CDR3 DNA: TGTGCCAGCAGCCAAGAAGTGGGAGGGCCCTACGAGCAGTACTTC
D gene: TRBD1; clone size: .; V gene: TRBV7-8; J gene: TRBJ2-2; CDR3 protein: CASSLVGRTGNTGELFF; CDR3 DNA: TGTGCCAGCAGCTTAGTGGGCCGGACAGGGAACACCGGGGAGCTGTTTTTT
D gene: .; clone size: .; V gene: TRBV4-1; J gene: TRBJ2-3; CDR3 protein: CASSQGNGRSTDTQYF; CDR3 DNA: TGCGCCAGCAGCCAAGGTAACGGAAGAAGCACAGATACGCAGTATTTT
D gene: .; clone size: once; V gene: TRBV7-6; J gene: TRBJ2-6; CDR3 protein: CASSPRGISGANVLTF; CDR3 DNA: TGTGCCAGCAGCCCCCGGGGGATCTCTGGGGCCAACGTCCTGACTTTC
D gene: .; clone size: .; V gene: TRBV7-9; J gene: TRBJ2-2; CDR3 protein: CASSFPGGRPGELFF; CDR3 DNA: TGTGCCAGCAGCTTCCCCGGGGGCCGCCCAGGGGAGCTGTTTTTT
D gene: .; clone size: .; V gene: TRBV30; J gene: TRBJ2-1; CDR3 protein: CAFQSGVSYNEQFF; CDR3 DNA: TGTGCCTTTCAATCTGGAGTTTCCTACAATGAGCAGTTCTTC
D gene: .; clone size: few; V gene: TRBV7-2; J gene: TRBJ1-1; CDR3 protein: CASSLGTGLDTEAFF; CDR3 DNA: TGTGCCAGCAGCTTAGGTACAGGTCTAGACACTGAAGCTTTCTTT
D gene: .; clone size: .; V gene: TRBV19; J gene: TRBJ2-3; CDR3 protein: CASRDSTDTQYF; CDR3 DNA: TGTGCCAGCAGGGACAGCACAGATACGCAGTATTTT